This TCR beta chain was recovered during a study of T cells in Graves' hyperthyroidism and ophthalmopathy. Background on the study: Peripheral blood was obtained at initial diagnosis, preceding any treatment. Study-level findings and limits: Using 13 V-J features, a model discriminated ophthalmopathy from stable hyperthyroidism. Model-based prediction identified ophthalmopathy a median approximately 6.2 months prior to its onset.

There were TCR beta CDR3 regions amplified from RNA transcripts. The HTBI primer set drove a first-round RT-PCR of the TCR CDR3. TCRdb reanalysed the multiplex PCR reads using MiXCR and keeps one entry per CDR3 protein. The sample consists of roughly 520,000 distinct CDR3 sequences, roughly 24% of them appearing once. Germline V CDR1 and CDR2: DFQATT, SNEGSKA (reference sequence). This CDR3 is built from 15 residues. The V end lost 1 base, the J end lost 1 base, and 11 bases lay between the germline ends. Ophthalmopathy in the patients scored at least 3 on Clinical Activity Score and at least 4 on NOSPECS grade, lasting under 3 months. This clonotype was seen ten or more times. Its antigen is not known.

V usage is TRBV20-1 and J usage is TRBJ1-5; D perhaps matches TRBD1 (5 bases). Material: blood. The receptor's source is a woman in her 30s with Graves' ophthalmopathy. CDR3 coding DNA: TGCAGTGCTAGAGGTCAGTGGGACAGCAATCAGCCCCAGCATTTT. This codes for CSARGQWDSNQPQHF.